The rows below give T cell receptor beta chains drawn from one sample of a study of monozygotic twins with cystic fibrosis. Using immunoSEQ multiplex PCR, the repertoire was profiled, and TCRdb retains in-frame clones only, with some absent. The sample holds 20,000 or so clones, around 97% seen once. Input material: blood. These receptors were collected from a woman in her 30s with cystic fibrosis. CDR3s include the opening cysteine and the closing phenylalanine or tryptophan. Fields, in order: V gene, clone size, D gene, J gene, CDR3 DNA, CDR3 protein. D genes are given only for firm matches. Size is stated for part of the rows, as once, few or many counts, or as a class when the clone is expanded.

TRBV7-9,.,TRBD2,TRBJ2-7,TGTGCCAGCAGCCCACGAGCGGGGCCCTCCTACGAGCAGTACTTC,CASSPRAGPSYEQYF
TRBV5-1,.,.,TRBJ1-5,TGCGCCAGCAGCTTGGATGCAGAAGTTAATCAGCCCCAGCATTTT,CASSLDAEVNQPQHF
TRBV11-2,few,.,TRBJ1-6,TGTGCCAGCAGCTCTCGTGGCTTAGGGAATTCACCCCTCCACTTT,CASSSRGLGNSPLHF
TRBV29-1,.,.,TRBJ1-4,TGCAGCGGGAGAAAATCATCGGGTGAAAAACTGTTTTTT,CSGRKSSGEKLFF
TRBV4-3,.,TRBD1,TRBJ2-7,TGCGCCAGCAGCCAAGAGAACAGGGGACCCTACGAGCAGTACTTC,CASSQENRGPYEQYF
TRBV7-6,.,.,TRBJ1-1,TGTGCCAGCAGCGGCAGTACAGGTTTCACTATCGTGACGAACACTGAAGCTTTCTTT,CASSGSTGFTIVTNTEAFF
TRBV6-1,.,.,TRBJ1-5,TGTGCCAGCAGTGAAGCGAGGGGACGGATAAATCAGCCCCAGCATTTT,CASSEARGRINQPQHF
TRBV27,.,.,TRBJ1-5,TGTGCCAGCAGTTTAGGAGGCGGTCAGCCCCAGCATTTT,CASSLGGGQPQHF
TRBV5-1,.,.,TRBJ2-3,TGCGCCAGCAGTTCGGGGGCCCGACGCACAGATACGCAGTATTTT,CASSSGARRTDTQYF
TRBV11-2,.,.,TRBJ1-6,TGTGCCAGCAGCTCCAGGGTTTCTTCCTATAATTCACCCCTCCACTTT,CASSSRVSSYNSPLHF
TRBV10-3,.,TRBD1,TRBJ1-2,TGTGCCATCAGTGACAGGGGGGAAGGCTACACCTTC,CAISDRGEGYTF
TRBV2,.,.,TRBJ1-4,TGTGCCAGCACCCGAAGGTTTGAAAAACTGTTTTTT,CASTRRFEKLFF
TRBV4-1,.,TRBD1,TRBJ1-5,TGCGCCAGCAGCCAAGATGAGTCGACAGGGAGAAATCAGCCCCAGCATTTT,CASSQDESTGRNQPQHF
TRBV7-8,.,.,TRBJ1-1,TGTGCCAGCAGCTTACCTGCGAACACTGAAGCTTTCTTT,CASSLPANTEAFF
TRBV15,.,.,TRBJ2-7,TGTGCCACCAGCAGGGAGGGAGGTAAGGGCCACGAGCAGTACTTC,CATSREGGKGHEQYF
TRBV7-9,.,.,TRBJ1-2,TGTGCCAGCAGCTTAAGCGACCCCAACTATGGCTACACCTTC,CASSLSDPNYGYTF
TRBV11-3,.,TRBD2,TRBJ2-1,TGTGCAACCCTGGGGACTAGCGGGGTCCCGGCGCAGTTCTTC,CATLGTSGVPAQFF
TRBV28,.,.,TRBJ1-4,TGTGCCAGCAGTGCGGGGGGGGAAAAACTGTTTTTT,CASSAGGEKLFF
TRBV7-8,.,.,TRBJ1-2,TGTGCCAGCAGCTTACGGGCTGGGCAGGCTCGCTATGGCTACACCTTC,CASSLRAGQARYGYTF
TRBV6-5,.,TRBD1,TRBJ2-7,TGTGCCAGCAGTAAGGGACAGGTTTCGGGTTACGAGCAGTACTTC,CASSKGQVSGYEQYF
TRBV6-6,once,.,TRBJ2-5,TGTGCCAGCAGTGGCTCCGGGGCCCTGACCCAGTACTTC,CASSGSGALTQYF
TRBV10-1,.,.,TRBJ2-2,TGCGCCAGCAGTGAGTCATTAGGGATCGGGGAGCTGTTTTTT,CASSESLGIGELFF
TRBV10-2,.,TRBD2,TRBJ2-1,TGCGCCAGCAGTGCGGGGGGGCTTTGGAATGAGCAGTTCTTC,CASSAGGLWNEQFF
TRBV27,.,.,TRBJ1-5,TGTGCCAGCAGTTTATCGTCAAGACTGGGGCCCCAGCATTTT,CASSLSSRLGPQHF
TRBV6-6,.,.,TRBJ1-1,TGTGCCAGCAGGGGACGCCGGGACACTGAAGCTTTCTTT,CASRGRRDTEAFF
TRBV5-1,.,.,TRBJ2-2,TGCGCCAGCAGCTTGGGCCAGTCATGGGCCGGGGAGCTGTTTTTT,CASSLGQSWAGELFF
TRBV5-6,.,TRBD1,TRBJ1-2,TGTGCCAGCAGCTTGAGGCGCACAGGGGGCGACTTGAATGGCTACACCTTC,CASSLRRTGGDLNGYTF
TRBV19,.,.,TRBJ2-3,TGTGCCAGTAGCACCCGGATCGTAGATACGCAGTATTTT,CASSTRIVDTQYF
TRBV18,.,.,TRBJ2-7,TGTGCCAGCTCACCTCAGGCTAGCCCCTACGAGCAGTACTTC,CASSPQASPYEQYF
TRBV19,once,.,TRBJ1-1,TGTGCCAGTAGTTTCAACAGGGACACTGAAGCTTTCTTT,CASSFNRDTEAFF
TRBV2,.,.,TRBJ1-6,TGTGCCAGCACCAGTAGGGGGGTCAATTCACCCCTCCACTTT,CASTSRGVNSPLHF
TRBV30,.,TRBD1,TRBJ2-7,TGTGCCTGGAGCCATGGGACAGGACCTCACTACGAGCAGTACTTC,CAWSHGTGPHYEQYF